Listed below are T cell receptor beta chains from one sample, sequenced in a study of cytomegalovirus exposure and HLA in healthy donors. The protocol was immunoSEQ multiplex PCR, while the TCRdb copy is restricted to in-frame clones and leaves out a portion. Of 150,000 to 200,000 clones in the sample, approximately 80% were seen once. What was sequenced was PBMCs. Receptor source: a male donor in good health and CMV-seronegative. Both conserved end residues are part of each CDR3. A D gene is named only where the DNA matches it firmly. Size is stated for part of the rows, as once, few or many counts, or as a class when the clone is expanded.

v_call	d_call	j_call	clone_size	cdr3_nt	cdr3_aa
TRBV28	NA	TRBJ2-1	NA	TGTGCCAGCAGTTTATATGGGACAAATGTCCACAATGAGCAGTTCTTC	CASSLYGTNVHNEQFF
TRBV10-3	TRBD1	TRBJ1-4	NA	TGTGCCATCAGTGAGGCCGGGACAGGGGGAGAAAAACTGTTTTTT	CAISEAGTGGEKLFF
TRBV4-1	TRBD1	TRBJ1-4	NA	TGCGCCAGCAGCCGGAGGAGGGGGACAGGGGAGCGAACTAATGAAAAACTGTTTTTT	CASSRRRGTGERTNEKLFF
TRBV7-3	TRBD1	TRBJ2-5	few	TGTGCCAGCAGCCCTACAGGGGAAGAGACCCAGTACTTC	CASSPTGEETQYF
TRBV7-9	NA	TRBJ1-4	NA	TGTGCCAGCAGGCCCCTAACAACTAATGAAAAACTGTTTTTT	CASRPLTTNEKLFF
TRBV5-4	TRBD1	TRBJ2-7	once	TGTGCCAGCAGCTTTGAGACAGGGGCTTACGAGCAGTACTTC	CASSFETGAYEQYF
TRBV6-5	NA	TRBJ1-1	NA	TGTGCCAGCAGTTACTCAGGACTTGAGAACACTGAAGCTTTCTTT	CASSYSGLENTEAFF
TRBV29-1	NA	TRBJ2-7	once	TGCAGCGTTGAGCAGGACAGCTCCTACGAGCAGTACTTC	CSVEQDSSYEQYF
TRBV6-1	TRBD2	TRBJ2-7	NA	TGTGCCAGCAGTGAGGGGGTTAGCGGGGCCTACGAGCAGTACTTC	CASSEGVSGAYEQYF
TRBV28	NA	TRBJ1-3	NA	TGTGCCAGCACCTCCCCAGGGTCGGGAAACACCATATATTTT	CASTSPGSGNTIYF
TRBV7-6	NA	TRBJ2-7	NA	TGTGCCAGCAGCTTAGGAGGGAATGCCTACGAGCAGTACTTC	CASSLGGNAYEQYF
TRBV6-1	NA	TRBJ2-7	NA	TGTGCCAGCAGTGACCCGACTAGGGCTGCCTTTTACGAGCAGTACTTC	CASSDPTRAAFYEQYF
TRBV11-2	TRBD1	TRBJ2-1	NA	TGTGCCAGCAGCACGAGCAACAGGGGAGACAATGAGCAGTTCTTC	CASSTSNRGDNEQFF
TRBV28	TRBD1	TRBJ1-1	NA	TGTGCCAGCAGTCTTCCGGGACAGGGGGCGGACACTGAAGCTTTCTTT	CASSLPGQGADTEAFF
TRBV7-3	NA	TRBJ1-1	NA	TGTGCCAGCAGCTTAGAGGCAGGGGTGAACACTGAAGCTTTCTTT	CASSLEAGVNTEAFF
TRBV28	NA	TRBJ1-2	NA	TGTGCCAGCAGTTTAAATGGGCCCTATGGCTACACCTTC	CASSLNGPYGYTF
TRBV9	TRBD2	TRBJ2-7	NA	TGTGCCAGCAGCCCCCGGGAGGGGGACAACGAGCAGTACTTC	CASSPREGDNEQYF
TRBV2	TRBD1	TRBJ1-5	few	TGTGCCAGCCTGGCAGGGGGCAGTCAGCCCCAGCATTTT	CASLAGGSQPQHF
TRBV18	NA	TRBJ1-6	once	TGTGCCAGCTCACCACGGGCGCAGAGGGGAGGTTCACCCCTCCACTTT	CASSPRAQRGGSPLHF
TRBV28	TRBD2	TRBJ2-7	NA	TGTGCCAGCAGTTTAAGGCGGGAGGCTGACGAGCAGTACTTC	CASSLRREADEQYF
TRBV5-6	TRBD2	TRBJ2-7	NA	TGTGCCAGCAGCAACTCGGGGGGGGCCTACGAGCAGTACTTC	CASSNSGGAYEQYF
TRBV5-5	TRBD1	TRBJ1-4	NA	TGTGCCAGCAGCTTGGCCGGGACAGGGGGTGAAAAACTGTTTTTT	CASSLAGTGGEKLFF
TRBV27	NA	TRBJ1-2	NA	TGTGCCACCTTACCGTCCAGAGGGCCGAACATGTATGGCTACACCTTC	CATLPSRGPNMYGYTF
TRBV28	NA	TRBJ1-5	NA	TGTGCCAGCAGTGCACTATGGGGCAGAACAGCTAGTTTGAGCAATCAGCCCCAGCATTTT	CASSALWGRTASLSNQPQHF
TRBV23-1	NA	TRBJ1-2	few	TGCGCCAGCAGTCAATCGATCAGGTTGGACAAGAAACCATTAGGCTATGGCTACACCTTC	CASSQSIRLDKKPLGYGYTF
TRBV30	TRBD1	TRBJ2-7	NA	TGTGCCTGGAGTGCAGACAGGGAAGTTGGAGAGCAGTACTTC	CAWSADREVGEQYF
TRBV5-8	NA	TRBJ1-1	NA	TGTGCCAGCAGCAAGACAAGAAACACTGAAGCTTTCTTT	CASSKTRNTEAFF
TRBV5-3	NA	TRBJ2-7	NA	TGTGCCAGAAGCTTGATGTCGAACCGGGACTACGAGCAGTACTTC	CARSLMSNRDYEQYF
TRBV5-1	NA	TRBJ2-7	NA	TGCGCCAGCAGCTTAGGAGGGGTCCTCAGCAACGAGCAGTACTTC	CASSLGGVLSNEQYF
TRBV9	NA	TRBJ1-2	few	TGTGCCAGCAGCGCTGCCTTAGGGGTCTATGGCTACACCTTC	CASSAALGVYGYTF
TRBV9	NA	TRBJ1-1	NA	TGTGCCAGCAGCGTAGCTATGGTGACTGAAGCTTTCTTT	CASSVAMVTEAFF
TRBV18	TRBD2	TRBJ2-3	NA	TGTGCCAGCTCACCACCCGCGGGACTAGGCACAGATACGCAGTATTTT	CASSPPAGLGTDTQYF
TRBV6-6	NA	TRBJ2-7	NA	TGTGCCAGCAGTTACGAAGACTACGAGCAGTACTTC	CASSYEDYEQYF
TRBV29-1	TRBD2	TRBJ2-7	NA	TGCAGCGTTGGGGCTCAGCGGGAGGGCGACGAGCAGTACTTC	CSVGAQREGDEQYF
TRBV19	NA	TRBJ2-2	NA	TGTGCCAGTAGTATCATAGACTCGAACACCGGGGAGCTGTTTTTT	CASSIIDSNTGELFF
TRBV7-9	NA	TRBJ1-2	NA	TGTGCCAGTAAGCAGGGATCGGATGGCTACACCTTC	CASKQGSDGYTF
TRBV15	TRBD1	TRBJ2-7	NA	TGTGCCACCAGCGGGGACAGGGGATACGAGCAGTACTTC	CATSGDRGYEQYF
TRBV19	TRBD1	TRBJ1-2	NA	TGTGCCAGTAGATGGGATCAGGGGGCGCGAGGCTACACCTTC	CASRWDQGARGYTF
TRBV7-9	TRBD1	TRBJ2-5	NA	TGTGCCAGCAGCTCCGGGACAGGGTACCAAGAGACCCAGTACTTC	CASSSGTGYQETQYF
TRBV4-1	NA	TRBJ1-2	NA	TGCGCCAGCAGCCAAGATTCCCGGGGGTCGTATGGCTACACCTTC	CASSQDSRGSYGYTF
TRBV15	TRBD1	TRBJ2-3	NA	TGTGCCACCAGCGCCGGACAGGGGGCGCAAACAGATACGCAGTATTTT	CATSAGQGAQTDTQYF
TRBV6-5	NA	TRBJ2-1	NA	TGTGCCAGCAGAGGGACTGGCACTGGGAATGAGCAGTTCTTC	CASRGTGTGNEQFF
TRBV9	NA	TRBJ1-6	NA	TGTGCCAGCAGCGTAGATTACTCCTATAATTCACCCCTCCACTTT	CASSVDYSYNSPLHF
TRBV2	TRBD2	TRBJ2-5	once	TGTGCCAGCAGTGCTAGCGGTCGACAAGAGACCCAGTACTTC	CASSASGRQETQYF
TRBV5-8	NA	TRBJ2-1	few	TGTGCCAGCAGCCCCCAGTACAATGAGCAGTTCTTC	CASSPQYNEQFF
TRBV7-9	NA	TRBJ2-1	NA	TGTTCCAGCAGCCCTCGCTCAGGGTACAATGAGCAATTCTTC	CSSSPRSGYNEQFF
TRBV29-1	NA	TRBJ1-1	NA	TGCAGCGTTGGTCCAGGCTTGAACACTGAAGCTTTCTTT	CSVGPGLNTEAFF
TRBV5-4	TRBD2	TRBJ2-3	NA	TGTGCCAGCTTCAGCGGGAGTAGTCCAGATACGCAGTATTTT	CASFSGSSPDTQYF
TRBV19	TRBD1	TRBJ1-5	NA	TGTGCCAGTAGTATCTTATCGGGACAGGGCAATCAGCCCCAGCATTTT	CASSILSGQGNQPQHF
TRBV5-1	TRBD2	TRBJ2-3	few	TGCGCCAGCAGCCCACGACTAGCGGGGGGGTTCACAGATACGCAGTATTTT	CASSPRLAGGFTDTQYF
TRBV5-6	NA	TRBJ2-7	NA	TGTGCCAGCAACCCAGGTAACTCCTACGAGCAGTACTTC	CASNPGNSYEQYF
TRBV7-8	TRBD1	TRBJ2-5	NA	TGTGCCAGCAGCTCGGGACAGGGGGCGCGAGAGACCCAGTACTTC	CASSSGQGARETQYF
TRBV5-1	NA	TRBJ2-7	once	TGCGCCAGCAGCTTCGGGGGCTCCTACGAGCAGTACTTC	CASSFGGSYEQYF
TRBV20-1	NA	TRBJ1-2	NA	TGCAGTGCTCCCCGGGAGGATGGCTACACCTTC	CSAPREDGYTF
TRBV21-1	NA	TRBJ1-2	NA	TGTGCCAGCAAGAGACAGGGGGCTAGGGAGCCTTTGAGGTACACCTTC	CASKRQGAREPLRYTF
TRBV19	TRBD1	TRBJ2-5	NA	TGTGCCAGTAGTATATCGAAGGACAGGGGACGGGAGACCCAGTACTTC	CASSISKDRGRETQYF
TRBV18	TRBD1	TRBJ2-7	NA	TGTGCCAGCTTATTCCGGGACAGGCCCTCCTACGAGCAGTACTTC	CASLFRDRPSYEQYF
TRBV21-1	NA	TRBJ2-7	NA	TGTGCCAGCAGCAATGCCCGGGACAGGTTCTACGAGCAGTACTTC	CASSNARDRFYEQYF
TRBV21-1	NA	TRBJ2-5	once	TGTGCCAGCAGCAAAAGGCAAGGGGAAGAGACCCAGTACTTC	CASSKRQGEETQYF
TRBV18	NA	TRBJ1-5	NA	TGTGCCAGCTCACCTACAGATAGCAATCAGCCCCAGCATTTT	CASSPTDSNQPQHF